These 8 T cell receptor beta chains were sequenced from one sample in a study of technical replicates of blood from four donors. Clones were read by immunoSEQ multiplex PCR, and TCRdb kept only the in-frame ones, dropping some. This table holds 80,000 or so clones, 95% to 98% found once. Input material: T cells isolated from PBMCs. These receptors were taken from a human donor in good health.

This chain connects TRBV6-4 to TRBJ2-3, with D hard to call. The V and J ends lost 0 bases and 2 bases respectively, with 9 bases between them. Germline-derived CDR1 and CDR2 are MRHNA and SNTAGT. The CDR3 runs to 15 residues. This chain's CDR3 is CASSDSWRTTDTQYF. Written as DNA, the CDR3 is TGTGCCAGCAGTGACTCCTGGAGAACCACAGATACGCAGTATTTT.

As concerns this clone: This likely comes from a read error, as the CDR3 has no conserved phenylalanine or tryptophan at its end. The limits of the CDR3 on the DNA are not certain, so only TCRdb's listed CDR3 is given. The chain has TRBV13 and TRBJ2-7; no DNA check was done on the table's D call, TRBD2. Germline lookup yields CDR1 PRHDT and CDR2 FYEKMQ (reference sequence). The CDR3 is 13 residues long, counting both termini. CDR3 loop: CASSFGDTRSLDI.

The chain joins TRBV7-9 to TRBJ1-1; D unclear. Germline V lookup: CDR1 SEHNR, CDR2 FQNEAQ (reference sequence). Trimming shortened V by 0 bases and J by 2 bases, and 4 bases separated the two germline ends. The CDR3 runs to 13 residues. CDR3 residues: CASSLALNTEAFF. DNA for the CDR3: TGTGCCAGCAGCTTAGCACTCAACACTGAAGCTTTCTTT.

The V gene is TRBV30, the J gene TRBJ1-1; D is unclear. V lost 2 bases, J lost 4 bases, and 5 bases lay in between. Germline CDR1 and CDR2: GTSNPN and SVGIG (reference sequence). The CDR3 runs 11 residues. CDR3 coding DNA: TGTGCCTGGAGTTTCGGCACTGAAGCTTTCTTT. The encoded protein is CAWSFGTEAFF.

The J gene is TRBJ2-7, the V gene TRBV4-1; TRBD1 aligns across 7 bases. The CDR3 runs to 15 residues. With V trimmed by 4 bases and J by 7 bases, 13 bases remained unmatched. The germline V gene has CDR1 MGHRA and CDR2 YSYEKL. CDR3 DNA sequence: TGCGCCAGCAGCCGGTCGCAGGGGGTTAGTCGGGAGCAGTACTTC. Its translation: CASSRSQGVSREQYF.

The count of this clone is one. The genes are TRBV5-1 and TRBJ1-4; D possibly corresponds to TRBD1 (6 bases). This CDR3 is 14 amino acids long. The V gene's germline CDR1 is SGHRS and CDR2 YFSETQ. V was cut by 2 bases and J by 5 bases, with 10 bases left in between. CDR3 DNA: TGCGCCAGCAGCTTACCCAGGGGAAATGAAAAACTGTTTTTT. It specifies CASSLPRGNEKLFF. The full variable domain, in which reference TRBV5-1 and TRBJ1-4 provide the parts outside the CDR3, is KAGVTQTPRYLIKTRGQQVTLSCSPISGHRSVSWYQQTPGQGLQFLFEYFSETQRNKGNFPGRFSGRQFSNSRSEMNVSTLELGDSALYLCASSLPRGNEKLFFGSGTQLSVL.

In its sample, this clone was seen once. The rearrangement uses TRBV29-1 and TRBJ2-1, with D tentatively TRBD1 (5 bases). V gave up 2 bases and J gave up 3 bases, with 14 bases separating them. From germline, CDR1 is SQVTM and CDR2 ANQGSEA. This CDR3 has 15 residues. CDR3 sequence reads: CSVELYGRVYNEQFF. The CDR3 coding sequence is TGCAGCGTTGAACTTTATGGCAGGGTCTACAATGAGCAGTTCTTC.

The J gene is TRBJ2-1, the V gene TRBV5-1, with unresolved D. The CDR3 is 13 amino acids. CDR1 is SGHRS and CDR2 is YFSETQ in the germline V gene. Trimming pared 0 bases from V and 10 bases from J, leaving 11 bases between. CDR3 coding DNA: TGCGCCAGCAGCTTGGGAGCCCGCGTCGAGCAGTTCTTC. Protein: CASSLGARVEQFF.